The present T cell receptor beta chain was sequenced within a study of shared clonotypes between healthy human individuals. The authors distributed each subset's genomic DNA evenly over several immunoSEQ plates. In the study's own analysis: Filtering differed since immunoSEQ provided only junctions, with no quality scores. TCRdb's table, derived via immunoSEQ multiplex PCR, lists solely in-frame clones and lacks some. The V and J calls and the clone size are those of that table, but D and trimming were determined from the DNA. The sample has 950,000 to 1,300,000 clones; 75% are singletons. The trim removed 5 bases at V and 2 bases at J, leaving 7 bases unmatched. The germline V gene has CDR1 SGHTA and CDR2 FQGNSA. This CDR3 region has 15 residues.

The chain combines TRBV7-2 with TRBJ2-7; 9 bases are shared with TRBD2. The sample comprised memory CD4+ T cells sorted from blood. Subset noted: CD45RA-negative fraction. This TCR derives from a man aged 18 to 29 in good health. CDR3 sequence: CASSLGAGGTYEQYF. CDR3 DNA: TGTGCCAGCAGCCTGGGGGCGGGAGGGACCTACGAGCAGTACTTC.